These 24 T cell receptor beta chains were sequenced from one sample in a study of shared clonotypes between healthy human individuals. This table comes from immunoSEQ multiplex PCR, and its TCRdb copy is limited to in-frame clones, with some not included. The sample lists around 370,000 clones; roughly 96% were seen once. Source material: memory CD8+ T cells sorted from blood. Documented subset: CD45RO+ cells pooled with CCR7-negative TemRA cells. Source of these receptors: a man aged 30 to 39 in good health.

This CDR3 is CSAIRAEQFF. The CDR3 DNA reads TGCAGTGCCATTCGGGCCGAGCAGTTCTTC. The chain joins TRBV20-1 to TRBJ2-1; D gene uncertain. Germline V gene sequence: CDR1 DFQATT, CDR2 SNEGSKA (reference sequence). Trimming cost V 6 bases and J 10 bases, with 10 bases left between them. This CDR3 is built from 10 residues.

The rearrangement links TRBV15 to TRBJ1-1; no clear D. Trimming removed 0 bases at V and 3 bases at J, with 14 bases between. Germline V CDR1 and CDR2: LNHNV, YYDKDF (reference sequence). CDR3 length: 16 residues. The CDR3 reads CATSRDRALYYTEAFF. The CDR3 DNA reads TGTGCCACCAGCAGAGATCGGGCCCTCTACTACACTGAAGCTTTCTTT.

The V call is TRBV5-4, the J call TRBJ2-5; D is uncertain. Germline V gene data show CDR1 as SGHNT and CDR2 as YYREEE (reference sequence). The CDR3 consists of 11 residues. Between the trimmed V and J ends, which lost 1 base and 4 bases, there was a span of 2 bases. The CDR3 DNA reads TGTGCCAGCAGCTTGAGAGAGACCCAGTACTTC. Translated, it gives CASSLRETQYF.

The chain links TRBV28 to TRBJ1-5; D not resolved. Germline CDR1 reads MDHEN; CDR2 reads SYDVKM. This CDR3 is 16 amino acids long. Trimming cost V 2 bases and J 0 bases, with 11 bases left between them. DNA of the CDR3: TGTGCCAGCAGTTTAGGTGGCAGGCTTAGCAATCAGCCCCAGCATTTT. Its translation: CASSLGGRLSNQPQHF.

The V gene is TRBV28, the J gene TRBJ1-4; D is unclear. Trimming left V 0 bases short and J 4 bases short, with 9 bases between. The length of the CDR3 is 15 residues. Germline CDR1 and CDR2: MDHEN and SYDVKM. The CDR3, as DNA: TGTGCCAGCAGTTTATGGAGCGGCTATAATGAAAAACTGTTTTTT. This gives the protein CASSLWSGYNEKLFF.

This chain joins TRBV7-2 and TRBJ2-6; a weak D match, TRBD2 (5 bases). With 1 base removed from V and 1 base from J, the gap between germline ends came to 11 bases. Germline CDR1 SGHTA, CDR2 FQGNSA. The CDR3 covers 17 residues. Here the CDR3 DNA reads TGTGCCAGCAGCTTAGGGTATCGGGGTTCTGGGGCCAACGTCCTGACTTTC. Protein product: CASSLGYRGSGANVLTF.

This chain uses TRBV5-1 with TRBJ1-5; unclear D gene. The CDR3 runs to 15 residues. CDR1 and CDR2 from the germline V gene are SGHRS and YFSETQ. The V end was cut by 1 base, the J end by 5 bases, with 13 bases between. The CDR3 coding sequence is TGCGCCAGCAGCTTGAGTTTAGACTGCGATCAGCCCCAGCATTTT. It specifies CASSLSLDCDQPQHF.

The chain combines TRBV5-1 with TRBJ2-7; D might be TRBD1 (6 bases). Germline V CDR1 and CDR2: SGHRS, YFSETQ. The germline V and J ends were trimmed by 4 bases and 3 bases, with 11 bases remaining between them. This CDR3 comprises 13 residues. CDR3 sequence (DNA): TGCGCCAGCAGCCAAAAGGGGGTCTACGAGCAGTACTTC. This encodes CASSQKGVYEQYF.

As for this clone: At one boundary the junction diverges from the germline segment, which might be a read error. The V and J genes are TRBV7-7 and TRBJ2-7; 10 bases align to TRBD2. There are 13 residues in the CDR3. Germline-derived CDR1 and CDR2 are SSHAT and FNYEAQ (reference sequence). The DNA for the CDR3 is TGTGCTAGCAGCCTAGCGGGAGAGGGGGAGCAGTACTTC. The encoded protein is CASSLAGEGEQYF. The variable domain in full, with the rest retrieved from reference TRBV7-7 and TRBJ2-7, is GAGVSQSPRYKVTKRGQDVTLRCDPISSHATLYWYQQALGQGPEFLTYFNYEAQPDKSGLPSDRFSAERPEGSISTLTIQRTEQRDSAMYRCASSLAGEGEQYFGPGTRLTVT.

The V and J genes are TRBV27 and TRBJ2-5, with a possible D match to TRBD2 (5 bases). The germline CDR1 and CDR2 sequences are MNHEY and SMNVEV (reference sequence). This CDR3 has 15 amino acids. V shed 6 bases and J shed 5 bases, with 19 bases lying between them. DNA of the CDR3: TGTGCCAGCAGACTAGAGGAAGGCTTTTGGGAGACCCAGTACTTC. Translating it yields CASRLEEGFWETQYF.

The J gene is TRBJ1-5, the V gene TRBV19, with unresolved D. Germline CDR1 and CDR2: LNHDA and SQIVND (reference sequence). This CDR3 is 15 amino acids long. The V gene lost 2 bases and the J gene lost 7 bases, with 15 bases spanning the gap. The CDR3 bases are TGTGCCAGTAGTATATTAAAAGGTTGGCCCCAGCCCCAGCATTTT. It is translated as CASSILKGWPQPQHF. Full variable domain (remainder filled in from reference TRBV19 and TRBJ1-5): DGGITQSPKYLFRKEGQNVTLSCEQNLNHDAMYWYRQDPGQGLRLIYYSQIVNDFQKGDIAEGYSVSREKKESFPLTVTSAQKNPTAFYLCASSILKGWPQPQHFGDGTRLSIL.

The chain recombines TRBV11-1 with TRBJ2-1; D could derive from TRBD1 or TRBD2 (6 bases each). Germline V gene data show CDR1 as SGHAT and CDR2 as FQDESV (reference sequence). The CDR3 runs to 15 residues. Trimming removed 0 bases from V and 3 bases from J, with 9 bases in between. CDR3 in DNA: TGTGCCAGCAGCTTAGCCGGGGGCGACTACAATGAGCAGTTCTTC. It encodes CASSLAGGDYNEQFF.

The genes are TRBV5-4 and TRBJ2-3; a weak D match, TRBD2 (5 bases). The CDR3 runs 15 residues. Germline V gene data show CDR1 as SGHNT and CDR2 as YYREEE (reference sequence). With 0 bases removed from V and 1 base from J, the gap between germline ends came to 9 bases. CDR3 loop: CASSLAGKGTDTQYF. For the CDR3, the DNA is TGTGCCAGCAGCTTGGCCGGGAAGGGCACAGATACGCAGTATTTT.

This clone has just one count. This sequence joins TRBV15 and TRBJ1-3, with D possibly matching TRBD1 (6 bases). CDR3 length: 17 amino acids. V was clipped by 0 bases and J by 2 bases, with 14 bases between them. Germline V lookup: CDR1 LNHNV, CDR2 YYDKDF (reference sequence). In nucleotides, the CDR3 is TGTGCCACCAGCAGAGACCCACAGGGAGCCCCTGGAAACACCATATATTTT. Translation gives CATSRDPQGAPGNTIYF.

The V and J genes are TRBV30 and TRBJ2-3; D uncertain. V gave up 0 bases and J gave up 0 bases, with 4 bases separating them. CDR1 and CDR2 from the germline V gene are GTSNPN and SVGIG (reference sequence). CDR3 length: 13 residues. The DNA of the CDR3 is TGTGCCTGGAGTGTACAGAGCACAGATACGCAGTATTTT. Its translation: CAWSVQSTDTQYF.

For this clone: This CDR3 is also generated by other DNA sequences in the sample. The V and J genes are TRBV9 and TRBJ2-5; D not certain. Germline V CDR1 and CDR2: SGDLS, YYNGEE. The length of the CDR3 is 13 residues. With 0 bases removed from V and 5 bases from J, the gap between germline ends came to 8 bases. The CDR3 loop reads CASSVGPGETQYF. CDR3 sequence (DNA): TGTGCCAGCAGCGTAGGTCCTGGGGAGACCCAGTACTTC.

This chain uses TRBV7-9 with TRBJ2-6; D call uncertain. The CDR3 has 15 residues. Per germline, CDR1 SEHNR and CDR2 FQNEAQ (reference sequence). Trimming shortened V by 2 bases and J by 4 bases, and 9 bases separated the two germline ends. The CDR3 bases are TGTGCCAGCAGCTTAAGGCTCCCCGGGGCCAACGTCCTGACTTTC. It specifies CASSLRLPGANVLTF.

The rearrangement joins TRBV5-1 to TRBJ2-1, with 10 bases that match TRBD2. J was trimmed by 2 bases and V by 4 bases; bases with no gene match: 12. The germline gives CDR1 SGHRS, CDR2 YFSETQ. The CDR3 loop spans 18 amino acids. The CDR3 DNA sequence: TGCGCCAGCAGCCCCAGCGGGAGGGCCAAAGCTCCCTACAATGAGCAGTTCTTC. Amino acid sequence: CASSPSGRAKAPYNEQFF. The full variable domain, rest sourced from reference TRBV5-1 and TRBJ2-1, is KAGVTQTPRYLIKTRGQQVTLSCSPISGHRSVSWYQQTPGQGLQFLFEYFSETQRNKGNFPGRFSGRQFSNSRSEMNVSTLELGDSALYLCASSPSGRAKAPYNEQFFGPGTRLTVL.

The chain has TRBV6-5 and TRBJ2-1, with 13 nucleotides matching TRBD2. CDR1 is MNHEY and CDR2 is SVGAGI in the germline V gene. CDR3 length: 16 amino acids. Germline trimming cut 2 bases from V and 8 bases from J; bases unmatched to any gene: 6. CDR3 loop: CASSYVGTSGKDEQFF. CDR3 DNA sequence: TGTGCCAGCAGTTACGTCGGGACTAGCGGGAAGGATGAGCAGTTCTTC.

V gene TRBV28 combines with J gene TRBJ2-5, with a possible D match to TRBD2 (7 bases). The CDR3 loop spans 14 amino acids. The germline CDR1 and CDR2 sequences are MDHEN and SYDVKM. The ends were cut back, 3 bases at V and 9 bases at J, with 17 bases in the middle. The CDR3 bases are TGTGCCAGCAGTTTTTTATCCAGGGAGGGGGCCCAGTACTTC. It is translated as CASSFLSREGAQYF.

J is TRBJ2-7 and V is TRBV19; D unresolved. Trimming shortened V by 4 bases and J by 4 bases, and 14 bases separated the two germline ends. The CDR3 runs to 14 residues. Germline V CDR1 and CDR2: LNHDA, SQIVND (reference sequence). CDR3 residues: CASSTGFLGYEQYF. The CDR3 coding sequence is TGTGCCAGTAGTACCGGGTTTTTAGGTTACGAGCAGTACTTC.

J is TRBJ2-7 and V is TRBV6-5, with D tentatively TRBD2 (6 bases). The germline V gene has CDR1 MNHEY and CDR2 SVGAGI. Deletions cut 6 bases from V and 2 bases from J, with 14 bases between. The CDR3 has 14 amino acids. The CDR3 loop reads CASSTGDGAYEQYF. CDR3 nucleotides: TGTGCCAGCAGCACGGGGGACGGTGCCTACGAGCAGTACTTC.

The CDR3 protein is CASSRIGGTEGGYTF. CDR3 bases: TGTGCCAGCAGCCGCATCGGCGGGACAGAGGGTGGCTACACCTTC. This chain connects TRBV4-2 to TRBJ1-2; 7 bases map to TRBD1. With 4 bases clipped from V and 7 bases from J, the junction kept 12 bases outside the gene matches. The CDR3 sequence is 15 residues long. The germline V gene has CDR1 LGHNA and CDR2 YNFKEQ.

To note about this clone: Different DNA sequences within this sample yield the same CDR3. The V gene is TRBV4-2, the J gene TRBJ2-7; tentatively, D is TRBD1 (5 bases). This CDR3 region has 14 residues. From germline, CDR1 is LGHNA and CDR2 YNFKEQ. Between the trimmed V and J ends, which lost 1 base and 1 base, there was a span of 8 bases. DNA of the CDR3: TGTGCCAGCAGCCAAGGTCAGGGATCCTACGAGCAGTACTTC. It yields the protein CASSQGQGSYEQYF.